The sequence of this T cell receptor beta chain was determined in a study of radiation and T cells in renal cell carcinoma. Assay used: immunoSEQ multiplex PCR; TCRdb lists only in-frame clones, some missing. The sample carries 160,000 or so clones, about nine tenths recorded once. J gave up 3 bases and V 4 bases, and 11 bases lay outside the gene matches. The CDR3 covers 16 residues. CDR1 and CDR2 from the germline V gene are MNHEY and SVGAGI. Time point indicated: blood 2 weeks post-SBRT. Described treatment: 15 Gy SBRT to primary tumor, nephrectomy 4 weeks later. This specimen consisted of blood, obtained from a patient whose treatment included radiotherapy and nephrectomy. The chain links TRBV6-5 to TRBJ1-1; 7 bases agree with TRBD1. The sequence derives from a woman in her forties or fifties with renal cell carcinoma. The DNA for the CDR3 is TGTGCCAGCAGTTTGAGGACAGGTGGAAAGTACACTGAAGCTTTCTTT. Translating it yields CASSLRTGGKYTEAFF.